The 30 T cell receptor beta chains in this list originate from one sample, sequenced in a study of shared clonotypes between healthy human individuals. Produced via immunoSEQ multiplex PCR; TCRdb's table is partial and in-frame only. The sample consists of about 2 million clones, approximately 94% of them appearing once. Naive-designated CD8 cells lacked CD45RO, were positively enriched for CCR7, and omitted terminally differentiated effector memory CD45RA+ cells. Sequencing was done on a sample of naive CD8+ T cells sorted from blood. The origin of the receptors is a man between 18 and 29 years old in good health.

About this clone: Other DNA sequences within the sample encode an identical CDR3. The CDR3 DNA reads TGTGCCAGCAGTGATCCGGGACAGGGGTACAATGAGCAGTTCTTC. Translation gives CASSDPGQGYNEQFF. The rearrangement uses TRBV6-4 and TRBJ2-1; 10 bases are shared with TRBD1. With 3 bases clipped from V and 4 bases from J, the junction kept 3 bases outside the gene matches. The CDR3 is 15 residues long. CDR1 is MRHNA and CDR2 is SNTAGT in the germline V gene.

The J gene is TRBJ2-7, the V gene TRBV10-2; no reliable D call. Per germline, CDR1 WSHSY and CDR2 SAAADI. V gave up 2 bases and J gave up 0 bases, with 8 bases separating them. This CDR3 spans 14 amino acids. The CDR3 reads CASSEHSNSYEQYF. CDR3 in DNA: TGCGCCAGCAGTGAGCACTCAAACTCCTACGAGCAGTACTTC.

V gene TRBV28 combines with J gene TRBJ1-2, with a possible D match to TRBD1 (5 bases). Germline V lookup: CDR1 MDHEN, CDR2 SYDVKM. The CDR3 length is 14 residues. Deletions cut 6 bases from V and 4 bases from J, with 15 bases between. The CDR3 coding sequence is TGTGCCAGCAGAACCAGGGAGGGTATCTATGGCTACACCTTC. Its protein is CASRTREGIYGYTF.

With respect to this clone: Different DNA sequences within this sample yield the same CDR3. This chain connects TRBV4-1 to TRBJ2-7, with a tentative D call TRBD1 (7 bases). This CDR3 contains 13 residues. Trimming shortened V by 3 bases and J by 6 bases, and 12 bases separated the two germline ends. Germline V gives CDR1 MGHRA, CDR2 YSYEKL. The CDR3 region is CASSHGGGGEQYF. CDR3 sequence (DNA): TGCGCCAGCAGCCACGGAGGGGGCGGCGAGCAGTACTTC.

The rearrangement links TRBV9 to TRBJ1-2; D unresolved. Germline loops: CDR1 SGDLS, CDR2 YYNGEE. Between the trimmed V and J ends, which lost 3 bases and 4 bases, there was a span of 10 bases. The CDR3 covers 13 residues. The chain's CDR3 is CASSAPSSYGYTF. DNA of the CDR3: TGTGCCAGCAGCGCCCCCAGCTCCTATGGCTACACCTTC.

V usage is TRBV7-9 and J usage is TRBJ2-7; possibly TRBD1 for D (6 bases). This CDR3 is 16 amino acids long. V lost 5 bases and J 1 base, leaving 18 bases between the germline ends. Per the germline V gene, CDR1 is SEHNR and CDR2 is FQNEAQ (reference sequence). In DNA form, the CDR3 reads TGTGCCAGCAGCCTCCCGACGACAGGAAATTCCTACGAGCAGTACTTC. This encodes CASSLPTTGNSYEQYF. Full variable domain (remainder filled in from reference TRBV7-9 and TRBJ2-7): DTGVSQNPRHKITKRGQNVTFRCDPISEHNRLYWYRQTLGQGPEFLTYFQNEAQLEKSRLLSDRFSAERPKGSFSTLEIQRTEQGDSAMYLCASSLPTTGNSYEQYFGPGTRLTVT.

This chain links TRBV29-1 with TRBJ2-5; D is possibly TRBD1 or TRBD2 (6 bases each). Trimming took off 6 bases at V and 5 bases at J, with 13 bases between the two ends. The CDR3 runs to 12 residues. The germline V gene has CDR1 SQVTM and CDR2 ANQGSEA. CDR3 in amino acids: CSVGGWGETQYF. CDR3 nucleotides: TGCAGCGTGGGGGGCTGGGGGGAGACCCAGTACTTC.

The rearrangement uses TRBV28 and TRBJ2-7, with D perhaps matching TRBD1 (5 bases). From germline, CDR1 is MDHEN and CDR2 SYDVKM. Trimming took 7 bases from V and 5 from J, leaving 9 bases between them. CDR3 size: 11 residues. Here the CDR3 reads CASTQGNEQYF. CDR3 coding DNA: TGTGCCAGCACCCAGGGAAACGAGCAGTACTTC.

The J gene is TRBJ2-7, the V gene TRBV19; possibly TRBD2 for D (5 bases). The CDR3 is made up of 15 amino acids. V dropped 3 bases and J dropped 3 bases, with 15 bases sitting between them. Germline V gene sequence: CDR1 LNHDA, CDR2 SQIVND (reference sequence). The CDR3 region is CASSMGSAYHYEQYF. The CDR3 DNA follows: TGTGCCAGTAGTATGGGTAGCGCTTATCACTACGAGCAGTACTTC.

V is TRBV2 and J is TRBJ2-1, with 7 bases that match TRBD1. In germline, CDR1 is SNHLY, CDR2 FYNNEI. V was pared by 8 bases and J by 4 bases, with 2 bases of the junction left unmatched. The length of the CDR3 is 12 residues. The CDR3, as DNA: TGTGCCAGCGGGGACAGTTACAATGAGCAGTTCTTC. It is translated as CASGDSYNEQFF. The variable domain in full, with the rest retrieved from reference TRBV2 and TRBJ2-1, is EPEVTQTPSHQVTQMGQEVILRCVPISNHLYFYWYRQILGQKVEFLVSFYNNEISEKSEIFDDQFSVERPDGSNFTLKIRSTKLEDSAMYFCASGDSYNEQFFGPGTRLTVL.

V usage is TRBV12-5 and J usage is TRBJ1-1; 8 positions match TRBD1. CDR1 LGHNT and CDR2 FRNRAP come from the germline V gene. CDR3 size: 12 residues. The junction had 6 bases not matched to a gene; V was cut back by 5 bases and J by 10 bases. This CDR3 reads CASGLAGGSAFF. The CDR3 region has the DNA TGTGCTAGTGGTCTGGCAGGGGGCTCAGCTTTCTTT. The full variable domain, completed using reference TRBV12-5 and TRBJ1-1, is DARVTQTPRHKVTEMGQEVTMRCQPILGHNTVFWYRQTMMQGLELLAYFRNRAPLDDSGMPKDRFSAEMPDATLATLKIQPSEPRDSAVYFCASGLAGGSAFFGQGTRLTVV.

The rearrangement uses TRBV12-5 and TRBJ1-5; D unresolved. Germline V gene lookup returns CDR1 LGHNT and CDR2 FRNRAP. The CDR3 length is 18 residues. V was pared by 0 bases and J by 7 bases, with 22 bases between. CDR3 coding DNA: TGTGCTAGTGGTTTGGTCCCGACATTGCCGTCGCTTCGCCAGCCCCAGCATTTT. Protein: CASGLVPTLPSLRQPQHF. The full variable domain, with the rest looked up from reference TRBV12-5 and TRBJ1-5, is DARVTQTPRHKVTEMGQEVTMRCQPILGHNTVFWYRQTMMQGLELLAYFRNRAPLDDSGMPKDRFSAEMPDATLATLKIQPSEPRDSAVYFCASGLVPTLPSLRQPQHFGDGTRLSIL.

This chain uses TRBV2 with TRBJ2-3; the match to TRBD2 covers 10 bases. The length of the CDR3 is 16 residues. In germline, CDR1 is SNHLY, CDR2 FYNNEI. J was trimmed by 2 bases and V by 5 bases; bases with no gene match: 7. CDR3 DNA: TGTGCCAGCAGTAACCAGCGGGGGGGCGTCACAGATACGCAGTATTTT. Translation gives CASSNQRGGVTDTQYF. Full variable domain (rest looked up from reference TRBV2 and TRBJ2-3): EPEVTQTPSHQVTQMGQEVILRCVPISNHLYFYWYRQILGQKVEFLVSFYNNEISEKSEIFDDQFSVERPDGSNFTLKIRSTKLEDSAMYFCASSNQRGGVTDTQYFGPGTRLTVL.

This chain connects TRBV4-3 to TRBJ1-2; 7 bases align to TRBD1. Germline values: CDR1 LGHNA, CDR2 YSLEER. This CDR3 has 17 residues. V was clipped by 0 bases and J by 7 bases; unmatched bases: 14. This CDR3 is CASSQDLGTEGRGGYTF. The CDR3, as DNA: TGCGCCAGCAGCCAAGATCTAGGGACAGAAGGACGGGGTGGCTACACCTTC.

This rearrangement joins TRBV2 to TRBJ2-1; no clear D. This CDR3 has 13 residues. V dropped 5 bases and J dropped 14 bases, with 19 bases sitting between them. Germline lookup yields CDR1 SNHLY and CDR2 FYNNEI. The CDR3 loop is CASSRSMTWDEFF. CDR3 bases: TGTGCCAGCAGTAGATCAATGACCTGGGATGAGTTCTTC.

About this clone itself: Distinct nucleotide sequences in the sample also encode this CDR3. This sequence joins TRBV5-1 and TRBJ2-7; no firm D call. Trimming removed 2 bases at V and 1 base at J, with 7 bases between. There are 13 residues in the CDR3. The V gene's germline CDR1 is SGHRS and CDR2 YFSETQ. The CDR3 sequence is CASSFGLSYEQYF. As DNA, the CDR3 is TGCGCCAGCAGCTTTGGCCTTTCCTACGAGCAGTACTTC.

The chain carries TRBV10-2 and TRBJ2-7; 9 nucleotides agree with TRBD2. Germline V gene lookup returns CDR1 WSHSY and CDR2 SAAADI. V shed 6 bases and J 2 bases; nucleotides not matched to a gene: 8. The length of the CDR3 is 15 residues. DNA for the CDR3: TGCGCCAGCAGCGATACTAGCGGGCCCACCTACGAGCAGTACTTC. It codes for CASSDTSGPTYEQYF.

On this clone: This CDR3 is also generated by other DNA sequences in the sample. The rearrangement uses TRBV5-1 and TRBJ1-5; weak D call: TRBD1 (6 bases). Trimming cost V 2 bases and J 3 bases, with 9 bases left between them. Germline loops: CDR1 SGHRS, CDR2 YFSETQ. The CDR3 consists of 14 residues. The CDR3 nucleotides are TGCGCCAGCAGCTTAGGGGGGTCCAATCAGCCCCAGCATTTT. Translated: CASSLGGSNQPQHF. Full variable domain (missing parts from reference TRBV5-1 and TRBJ1-5): KAGVTQTPRYLIKTRGQQVTLSCSPISGHRSVSWYQQTPGQGLQFLFEYFSETQRNKGNFPGRFSGRQFSNSRSEMNVSTLELGDSALYLCASSLGGSNQPQHFGDGTRLSIL.

The rearrangement uses TRBV30 and TRBJ2-1; D not resolved. The V gene's germline CDR1 is GTSNPN and CDR2 SVGIG (reference sequence). The CDR3 runs 15 residues. Trimming took 1 base from V and 5 from J, leaving 15 bases between them. The CDR3 sequence: CAWSAPRRANNEQFF. The CDR3 DNA is TGTGCCTGGAGTGCCCCCAGGAGAGCGAACAATGAGCAGTTCTTC.

CDR3 sequence: CASSSLAGATYEQYF. In DNA form, the CDR3 reads TGCGCCAGCAGCTCCCTAGCGGGAGCAACCTACGAGCAGTACTTC. The V gene is TRBV4-1, the J gene TRBJ2-7, with 10 bases that match TRBD2. The junction had 6 bases not matched to a gene; V was cut back by 5 bases and J by 2 bases. The CDR3 has 15 amino acids. Germline CDR1 reads MGHRA; CDR2 reads YSYEKL.

The V gene is TRBV4-1, the J gene TRBJ1-1; D may be TRBD1 (5 bases). The germline V gene has CDR1 MGHRA and CDR2 YSYEKL. Trimming left V 4 bases short and J 4 bases short, with 22 bases between. The CDR3 is 17 amino acids. CDR3 in amino acids: CASSLPAAGKVGTEAFF. CDR3 sequence (DNA): TGCGCCAGCAGCCTCCCGGCGGCAGGGAAGGTGGGCACTGAAGCTTTCTTT.

A single count supports this clone. The CDR3 protein is CASSWGLAGSGMETQYF. As DNA, the CDR3 is TGTGCCAGCAGCTGGGGACTAGCGGGATCGGGGATGGAGACCCAGTACTTC. V is TRBV5-6 and J is TRBJ2-5; TRBD2 matches at 13 bases. The trim removed 3 bases at V and 5 bases at J, leaving 10 bases unmatched. This CDR3 has 17 residues. Germline lookup yields CDR1 SGHDT and CDR2 YYEEEE.

The chain carries TRBV30 and TRBJ1-1; a possible D gene is TRBD1 (5 bases). Trimming stripped 4 bases from V and 6 bases from J, with 15 bases between. Looked up from germline, CDR1 is GTSNPN and CDR2 is SVGIG (reference sequence). This CDR3 comprises 13 residues. The CDR3 region has the DNA TGTGCCTGGACCGGGCGGGGACTCGCTGAAGCTTTCTTT. Its protein is CAWTGRGLAEAFF.

This sequence joins TRBV11-3 and TRBJ1-6; D gene ambiguous. This CDR3 is built from 17 residues. V lost 2 bases to trimming and J lost 9 bases, with 20 bases between them. From germline, CDR1 is SGHNT and CDR2 YENEEA. The CDR3: CASSLSPGMFLSSPLHF. The DNA of the CDR3 is TGTGCCAGCAGCTTATCCCCCGGGATGTTCCTATCTTCACCCCTCCACTTT.

The rearrangement links TRBV4-1 to TRBJ2-1; D is unresolved. Germline V gene data show CDR1 as MGHRA and CDR2 as YSYEKL. Between the trimmed V and J ends, which lost 3 bases and 2 bases, there was a span of 8 bases. The CDR3 has 14 amino acids. CDR3 DNA: TGCGCCAGCAGCCACCCTGGCACCTACAATGAGCAGTTCTTC. Protein product: CASSHPGTYNEQFF.

J is TRBJ2-7 and V is TRBV27, with D maybe TRBD1 (5 bases). V lost 6 bases to trimming and J lost 0 bases, with 15 bases between them. Per germline, CDR1 MNHEY and CDR2 SMNVEV (reference sequence). The CDR3 runs 15 residues. The CDR3 DNA reads TGTGCCAGCAGACTCAGGACAACCTTCTCCTACGAGCAGTACTTC. Translated, it gives CASRLRTTFSYEQYF.

This clone was picked up one time. Other DNA sequences in the same sample also yield this CDR3. CDR3 nucleotide sequence: TGTGCCAGCAGCTTATCAGGAAACAATGAGCAGTTCTTC. It translates to CASSLSGNNEQFF. V is TRBV7-9 and J is TRBJ2-1; D ambiguous. Trimming stripped 2 bases from V and 5 bases from J, with 7 bases between. The CDR3 spans 13 residues. Germline loops: CDR1 SEHNR, CDR2 FQNEAQ (reference sequence).

This clone was seen only once. The chain is built from TRBV6-1 and TRBJ2-3, with no clear D. CDR3 length equals 14 residues. Germline V gene sequence: CDR1 MNHNS, CDR2 SASEGT. The V and J ends lost 7 bases and 0 bases respectively, with 11 bases between them. This CDR3 is CASKQTISTDTQYF. CDR3 nucleotides: TGTGCCAGCAAGCAAACCATAAGCACAGATACGCAGTATTTT.

The CDR3 protein is CASSLNGQNQETQYF. The DNA of the CDR3 is TGTGCCAGCAGCTTAAACGGACAGAACCAAGAGACCCAGTACTTC. V usage is TRBV13 and J usage is TRBJ2-5, with TRBD1 as a possible D gene (6 bases). Germline V lookup: CDR1 PRHDT, CDR2 FYEKMQ (reference sequence). Trimming cost V 2 bases and J 0 bases, with 10 bases left between them. There are 15 residues in the CDR3.

This chain links TRBV6-6 with TRBJ2-3; 9 bases are a match to TRBD1. The germline CDR1 and CDR2 sequences are MNHNY and SVGAGI (reference sequence). V dropped 9 bases and J dropped 3; count of bases not matched to a gene: 10. The CDR3 contains 15 residues. CDR3 sequence: CASMSGTGLTDTQYF. CDR3 in DNA: TGTGCCAGTATGTCCGGGACAGGGTTGACAGATACGCAGTATTTT.